These T cell receptor beta chains were read from a single sample in a study of T cells after yellow fever vaccination. MiXCR was run by TCRdb on the 5' RACE reads, yielding one entry per CDR3 protein. Of about 340,000 distinct CDR3 sequences in the sample, roughly 4.3% were seen once. The specimen comprised PBMCs, sampled 5 days after the yellow fever booster vaccination. Receptors originate from a man in his late teens or twenties who received the YFV17D yellow fever vaccine. Both conserved end residues are part of each CDR3. The D gene is left open where the match is weak. Clone size is not always given. Where it is, it says once, few, many or a class for expanded clones.

size	J	D	V	length	DNA	CDR3
.	TRBJ2-7	.	TRBV5-6	16	TGTGCCAGCAGCTTGTGGGACTGGCGGGGATTCTACGAGCAGTACTTC	CASSLWDWRGFYEQYF
.	TRBJ2-3	TRBD2	TRBV30	16	TGTGCCTGGGCCGTTGGCGCGGGGGGCCTCACAGATACGCAGTATTTT	CAWAVGAGGLTDTQYF
.	TRBJ2-3	.	TRBV4-1	16	TGCGCCAGCAGCCAAGCTGGGTCCAGGGCCGCAGATACGCAGTATTTT	CASSQAGSRAADTQYF
few	TRBJ2-6	.	TRBV5-1	15	TGCGCCAGCAGCTTGTTCTCGTTCGGGGCCAACGTCCTGACTTTC	CASSLFSFGANVLTF
.	TRBJ2-1	.	TRBV5-6	14	TGTGCCAGCAGCTTTCCGGTCTCCTACAATGAGCAGTTCTTC	CASSFPVSYNEQFF
few	TRBJ1-2	.	TRBV6-1	14	TGTGCCAGCAATCCGACAGGAACCGACTATGGCTACACCTTC	CASNPTGTDYGYTF
.	TRBJ2-3	.	TRBV5-1	14	TGCGCCAGCAGCTTGCACCCCGCTACAGATACGCAGTATTTT	CASSLHPATDTQYF
.	TRBJ1-5	.	TRBV6-1	12	TGTGCCAGCGGACGGGGGCAACAGCCCCAGCATTTT	CASGRGQQPQHF
many	TRBJ2-1	.	TRBV28	14	TGTGCCAGCAGGCCGGGGGATTGGGGGAATGAGCAGTTCTTC	CASRPGDWGNEQFF
.	TRBJ2-3	.	TRBV28	15	TGTGCCAGCAGTTTTGCGGGGAGCCCCACAGATACGCAGTATTTT	CASSFAGSPTDTQYF
many	TRBJ1-2	.	TRBV29-1	14	TGCAGCGTTGAAGCATGGGACCGAGACTATGGCTACACCTTC	CSVEAWDRDYGYTF
.	TRBJ2-2	.	TRBV7-9	13	TGTGCCAGCAGCTCACAGAGAACCGGGGAGCTGTTTTTT	CASSSQRTGELFF
.	TRBJ2-3	TRBD2	TRBV7-2	17	TGTGCCAGCAGCTTAGCCGGGACTAGCGGGAGCACAGATACGCAGTATTTT	CASSLAGTSGSTDTQYF
.	TRBJ2-4	.	TRBV16	15	TGTGCCAGCAGCCAATCGCAGGGCAGGCATGGCATTCAGTACTTC	CASSQSQGRHGIQYF
.	TRBJ2-3	.	TRBV11-2	15	TGTGCCAGCAGCTTGAGCGGGCTAAGCACAGATACGCAGTATTTT	CASSLSGLSTDTQYF
.	TRBJ1-1	TRBD1	TRBV5-1	16	TGCGCCAGCACCGACCCAACCGGGACAGGGGGGCCTGAAGCTTTCTTT	CASTDPTGTGGPEAFF
few	TRBJ2-5	.	TRBV29-1	12	TGCAGCGTTAGGAGGAACCAAGAGACCCAGTACTTC	CSVRRNQETQYF
.	TRBJ2-3	.	TRBV4-2	15	TGTGCCAGCAGCCGACCCGGAGTAGCATCAGATACGCAGTATTTT	CASSRPGVASDTQYF
few	TRBJ1-1	.	TRBV30	13	TGTGCCTGGAGTGAGGGGGGGCTGACTGAAGCTTTCTTT	CAWSEGGLTEAFF
few	TRBJ2-5	.	TRBV20-1	14	TGCAGTGCGCACGCCGGGACAAGGGTTGAGACCCAGTACTTC	CSAHAGTRVETQYF
many	TRBJ2-1	.	TRBV7-9	12	TGTGCCAGCAGCTTTTATGGTAATGAGCAGTTCTTC	CASSFYGNEQFF
few	TRBJ1-5	.	TRBV29-1	12	TGCAGCGTTGGCGTGAGCAATCAGCCCCAGCATTTT	CSVGVSNQPQHF
.	TRBJ1-2	.	TRBV6-5	14	TGTGCCAGCAGTTACGTGGACGGCTCCTATGGCTACACCTTC	CASSYVDGSYGYTF
.	TRBJ2-1	.	TRBV20-1	15	TGCAGTGCTGGGGGCAGGCGGGGCACCTACAATGAGCAGTTCTTC	CSAGGRRGTYNEQFF
few	TRBJ1-6	TRBD1	TRBV7-9	16	TGTGCCAGCAGCCCCCCAGGGGGGGTGGGGTATTCACCCCTCCACTTT	CASSPPGGVGYSPLHF
few	TRBJ2-1	TRBD2	TRBV20-1	13	TGCAGTGCTAGTCGCCGGGGGGTCAATGAGCAGTTCTTC	CSASRRGVNEQFF
many	TRBJ2-5	.	TRBV7-2	12	TGTGCCAGCAGCTTAGATTCCGTAGCCCAGTACTTC	CASSLDSVAQYF
.	TRBJ2-3	.	TRBV4-1	13	TGCGCCAGCAGCCAAGTTTGGGAAGATACGCAGTATTTT	CASSQVWEDTQYF
.	TRBJ1-1	TRBD1	TRBV9	16	TGTGCCAGCAGCCCGGGACAGGGGGCGGTTTACACTGAAGCTTTCTTT	CASSPGQGAVYTEAFF
.	TRBJ2-4	.	TRBV5-6	15	TGTGCCAGCAGCACCCTCCGAGGACCTAAAAACATTCAGTACTTC	CASSTLRGPKNIQYF
.	TRBJ1-6	.	TRBV6-5	15	TGTGCCAGCAGCCCGGAGATCAGGGCTAATTCACCCCTCCACTTT	CASSPEIRANSPLHF
.	TRBJ1-6	.	TRBV4-2	16	TGTGCCAGCAGCCAAGGGGTAGGAGGGGTCGGTTCACCCCTCCACTTT	CASSQGVGGVGSPLHF
few	TRBJ2-5	.	TRBV6-2/TRBV6-3	11	TGTGCCATCGGACGGACGGAGACCCAGTACTTC	CAIGRTETQYF
few	TRBJ2-1	.	TRBV7-2	15	TGTGCCAGCAGCTTGTATCCGACGTCCTACAATGAGCAGTTCTTC	CASSLYPTSYNEQFF
.	TRBJ2-5	.	TRBV10-2	13	TGCGCCAGCAGTGAGTTGGGCCAAGAGACCCAGTACTTC	CASSELGQETQYF
.	TRBJ2-1	TRBD1	TRBV7-7	18	TGTGCCAGCAGTCTAGGGGGGCCAGGAGACAGGGGTATGAATGAGCAGTTCTTC	CASSLGGPGDRGMNEQFF
.	TRBJ1-5	.	TRBV6-2/TRBV6-3	14	TGTGCCAGCAGCGGGACCATTAGGGTCCAGCCCCAGCATTTT	CASSGTIRVQPQHF
few	TRBJ1-2	.	TRBV7-2	14	TGTGCCAGCAGCTTATTTTCAGCTAACTATGGCTACACCTTC	CASSLFSANYGYTF
.	TRBJ2-1	TRBD2	TRBV3-1	14	TGTGCCAGCAGCCAAGGGACTAGAAAGGGGGAGCAGTTCTTC	CASSQGTRKGEQFF
many	TRBJ2-1	TRBD2	TRBV7-2	16	TGTGCCAGCAGCCACGTCGGCGGGGGGTGGTACAATGAGCAGTTCTTC	CASSHVGGGWYNEQFF
many	TRBJ1-1	.	TRBV7-2	14	TGTGCCAGCAGCCCACAGGGTAGGAGGACTGAAGCTTTCTTT	CASSPQGRRTEAFF
many	TRBJ2-1	.	TRBV7-6	15	TGTGCCAGCGGGCCGGACAGCAGCTCCTACAATGAGCAGTTCTTC	CASGPDSSSYNEQFF
.	TRBJ1-3	.	TRBV7-6	16	TGTGCCAGCAGCTTCGGACAGCCCAGCTCTGGAAACACCATATATTTT	CASSFGQPSSGNTIYF
few	TRBJ2-3	.	TRBV7-9	15	TGTGCCAGCAGCCACCCCGCTAGCGCAGGAGATACGCAGTATTTT	CASSHPASAGDTQYF
.	TRBJ1-1	TRBD1	TRBV3-1	13	TGTGCCAGCAGCCAAGGCCGACAGGGTGAAGCTTTCTTT	CASSQGRQGEAFF
few	TRBJ2-2	.	TRBV11-2	14	TGTGCCAGCAGCTTTCTTCCAATCACCGGGGAGCTGTTTTTT	CASSFLPITGELFF
many	TRBJ2-3	TRBD2	TRBV4-2	17	TGTGCCAGCAGCCGGCTTGGGACTAGCGGGGCCGGAGATACGCAGTATTTT	CASSRLGTSGAGDTQYF
.	TRBJ1-5	.	TRBV7-2	13	TGTGCCAGCACCCAGGGGAGTTCCGGGCCCCAGCATTTT	CASTQGSSGPQHF
.	TRBJ2-5	.	TRBV5-1	14	TGCGCCAGCAGCCCCCCGACAGACCAAGAGACCCAGTACTTC	CASSPPTDQETQYF
few	TRBJ2-2	TRBD2	TRBV7-3	17	TGTGCCAGCAGCAACCCGGGACTAGCGGCCACCACCGGGGAGCTGTTTTTT	CASSNPGLAATTGELFF
many	TRBJ2-7	TRBD1	TRBV3-1	13	TGTGCCAGCAGCCAGGGACAGGGTTACGAGCAGTACTTC	CASSQGQGYEQYF
few	TRBJ2-2	TRBD1	TRBV6-4	13	TGTGCCAGCAGCGCAGGGGGCCACGGGGAGCTGTTTTTT	CASSAGGHGELFF
.	TRBJ2-5	.	TRBV12-3/TRBV12-4	13	TGTGCCAGCAGTTTAGTGCCTGCAGAGACCCAGTACTTC	CASSLVPAETQYF
few	TRBJ2-1	.	TRBV12-3/TRBV12-4	14	TGTGCCAGCCAGGAGACGAGGGTTTACAATGAGCAGTTCTTC	CASQETRVYNEQFF
.	TRBJ2-2	TRBD2	TRBV3-1	17	TGTGCCAGCAGCCGACTAGCGGGGGGGCCGAACACCGGGGAGCTGTTTTTT	CASSRLAGGPNTGELFF
.	TRBJ2-1	.	TRBV6-5	15	TGTGCCAGCAGTTACTCGGGGGTTTTATACTATGAGCAGTTCTTC	CASSYSGVLYYEQFF
few	TRBJ2-5	TRBD1	TRBV7-7	14	TGTGCCAGCAGCACACAAGAGGGGGCCGAGACCCAGTACTTC	CASSTQEGAETQYF
many	TRBJ1-2	TRBD1	TRBV7-9	13	TGTGCCAGCACCCCAGCAGGGGGCAATGGCTACACCTTC	CASTPAGGNGYTF
.	TRBJ2-3	TRBD1	TRBV7-9	17	TGTGCCAGCAGATCCTCGACCGGGACAGGGGGTTCAGATACGCAGTATTTT	CASRSSTGTGGSDTQYF